This TCR beta chain was sequenced for a study of regulatory and conventional T cells in RAG deficiency (TCRdb year 2017). As for the study more broadly: High-throughput TCR beta sequencing was used to compare the repertoire diversity and composition of Treg, conventional CD4+ and CD8+ T cells between RAG-deficient patients and healthy controls.

Findings and caveats that apply to the study as a whole: All patient T-cell subsets had shorter CDR3 lengths; Omenn syndrome patients showed >75% Treg-Tconv repertoire overlap at nucleotide and amino acid level. Unique TCR beta sequences from Treg cells were roughly 99-fold fewer in Omenn syndrome and CID/AS patients than controls, versus roughly 10-fold for other subsets. The CD25-high CD127-low cells sorted from Omenn syndrome patients may be peripherally activated cells rather than true Treg cells. Some T-cell subset analyses were not performed for some subjects. Markedly lower Shannon entropy and higher Simpson indices were observed in RAG-deficient patients than in control T-cell subpopulations.

Based on the germline V gene, the CDR1 and CDR2 sequences are SGHRS and YFSETQ. The V and J ends are trimmed by 4 bases and 2 bases, leaving 3 bases between them. The CDR3, cysteine through phenylalanine, is 11 amino acids long. Only the CDR3 DNA stays, 33 bases, in frame from base 1. Library creation used the immunoSEQ multiplex PCR assay. Rearranged TCR beta chain products were amplified from genomic DNA of sorted T-cell subsets and sequenced. In the paper's pipeline: Repertoire diversity of productive TCR beta rearrangements was quantified using Shannon entropy and Simpson indices. Clonal expansion was assessed by the summed frequency of the 100 most abundant productive TCR beta clonotypes among total reads. The TRB repertoires were scored with a self-reactivity index that is based on amino acid usage at CDR3beta positions 6 and 7. Two-way ANOVA was used for repertoire analyses, and Student t or Mann-Whitney tests were used for flow cytometric analyses. TCRdb re-hosts the immuneACCESS table, in-frame sequences only. Its copies lack some clones; in the studies checked, an unresolved V gene accounts for under half of them, and the cause for the rest is not known. The DNA gave D and trimming, while V, J and clone size come from that table. Within this sample are more than 10,000 clones, with roughly 93% of them counted one time only. Under 1.2% of the sample is taken by the ten largest.

Regarding this clone: Which antigen it targets is not known. There are no base qualities to consult, and no much larger clone falls within one base.

Before genomic DNA extraction, conventional CD4+ T cells were isolated from blood as CD25-low CD127-high cells. For repertoire analyses, the comparison group consisted of fewer than ten healthy control donors. These same data were also listed under a study on regulatory T cells. The second investigation adds: In the multiplex PCR, 52 forward TRBV primers and 13 reverse TRBJ primers were used, and assay-based and computational corrections were applied for amplification bias. Repertoires from patients had restricted unique TRB V-J pairs and skewed V and J gene usage, with the strongest effect in regulatory T cells. The study compared T-cell receptor beta repertoires of sorted regulatory, conventional CD4+ and CD8+ T cells in CD3G-deficient patients with those in healthy controls. Peripheral blood mononuclear cells were isolated by Ficoll density separation. Rearranged TRB loci were amplified from genomic DNA by multiplex PCR within the immunoSEQ assay. Sequencing of the TRB amplicons was done on an Illumina HiSeq platform. Custom algorithms error-filtered the raw sequences and aligned them to reference gene sequences, after which the immunoSEQ online tools were used for analysis. Productive and nonproductive TRB rearrangement frequencies were evaluated among both unique and total sequences. For group comparisons, t tests, Mann-Whitney tests or two-way ANOVA were performed in Prism software.

This receptor was identified in a human donor in good health. The sample consisted of CD4+ effector T cells sorted from blood. This receptor chain uses TRBV5-1 and TRBJ2-5; no D gene call is confident. The nucleotide sequence reads as follows: TGCGCCAGCAGCCAGCAAGAGACCCAGTACTTC. Its protein is CASSQQETQYF.